This T cell receptor (beta chain) was documented in a study of blood T cell repertoires in COVID-19. As for the study in general: Acute-phase and convalescent COVID-19 samples originated in the United States, Italy and Spain. T cells, B-cell-depleted T cells, or PBMCs supplied cDNA or gDNA.

In the original processing: Reference gene primer amplification gave nucleated cell count estimates. Some clones are missing from TCRdb's copy, which holds only in-frame ones; the method was immunoSEQ multiplex PCR. For V, J and clone size, that table is used; D and trimming come from the DNA. The sample yields 90,000 to 130,000 clones, about 88% seen once. About this clone: Other nucleotide sequences from this sample produce the same CDR3.

The sequencing sample was made of peripheral blood. The source of this sequence is a man aged 35 to 55 with acute or convalescent COVID-19.

Written as DNA, the CDR3 is TGTGCCAGCAGCTTCCAGGGAAGCAATCAGCCCCAGCATTTT. Its translation: CASSFQGSNQPQHF. The J gene is TRBJ1-5, the V gene TRBV5-4; the D gene is possibly TRBD1 (5 bases). The V gene lost 2 bases and the J gene lost 1 base, with 7 bases spanning the gap. Germline CDR1 reads SGHNT; CDR2 reads YYREEE (reference sequence). The CDR3 spans 14 residues.